This TCR beta chain comes out of a study of radiation and T cells in renal cell carcinoma. Study in general: Nephrectomy followed 15 Gy stereotactic body radiation by 4 weeks. Points from the study as a whole: Pretreatment tumor biopsies were lacking, so baseline clonotypes are unknown.

The CDR3 is made up of 14 amino acids. The V gene's germline CDR1 is SNHLY and CDR2 FYNNEI. V lost 6 bases and J 9 bases, leaving 19 bases between the germline ends. Time point reported: blood 2 weeks post-SBRT. Treatment denoted: 15 Gy SBRT to primary tumor, nephrectomy 4 weeks later. Serial blood draws occurred at baseline and 2 and 4 weeks post-SBRT. The patient's renal cell carcinoma had clear cell pathology. Measured with immunoSEQ multiplex PCR; TCRdb has only the in-frame clones, and not every one. The sample yields some 120,000 clones, approximately 85% seen once. With respect to this clone: The antigen remains undetermined.

This TCR came from a man over 45 with renal cell carcinoma. Here the sequenced sample was blood, taken from a patient whose treatment included radiotherapy and nephrectomy. The gene calls are TRBV2 and TRBJ2-3; the D gene is possibly TRBD2 (6 bases). The CDR3, as DNA: TGTGCCAGCAGGGGGGGACGGGCAATCGGGACGCAGTATTTT. Translation gives CASRGGRAIGTQYF.